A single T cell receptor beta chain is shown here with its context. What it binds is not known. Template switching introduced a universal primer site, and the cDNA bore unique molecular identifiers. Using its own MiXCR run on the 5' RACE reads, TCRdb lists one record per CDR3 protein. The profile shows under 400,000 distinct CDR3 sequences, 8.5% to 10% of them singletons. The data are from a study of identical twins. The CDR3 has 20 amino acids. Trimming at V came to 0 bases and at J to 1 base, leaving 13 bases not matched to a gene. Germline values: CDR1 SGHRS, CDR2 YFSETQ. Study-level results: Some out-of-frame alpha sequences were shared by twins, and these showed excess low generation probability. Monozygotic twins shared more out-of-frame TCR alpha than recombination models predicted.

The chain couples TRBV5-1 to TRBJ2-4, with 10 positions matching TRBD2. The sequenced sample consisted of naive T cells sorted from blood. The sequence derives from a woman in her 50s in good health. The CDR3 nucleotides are TGCGCCAGCAGCTTGGGTATCGCTAGCGGGAGTCTTAATGCCAAAAACATTCAGTACTTC. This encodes CASSLGIASGSLNAKNIQYF. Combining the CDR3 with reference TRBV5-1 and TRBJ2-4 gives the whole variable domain KAGVTQTPRYLIKTRGQQVTLSCSPISGHRSVSWYQQTPGQGLQFLFEYFSETQRNKGNFPGRFSGRQFSNSRSEMNVSTLELGDSALYLCASSLGIASGSLNAKNIQYFGAGTRLSVL.